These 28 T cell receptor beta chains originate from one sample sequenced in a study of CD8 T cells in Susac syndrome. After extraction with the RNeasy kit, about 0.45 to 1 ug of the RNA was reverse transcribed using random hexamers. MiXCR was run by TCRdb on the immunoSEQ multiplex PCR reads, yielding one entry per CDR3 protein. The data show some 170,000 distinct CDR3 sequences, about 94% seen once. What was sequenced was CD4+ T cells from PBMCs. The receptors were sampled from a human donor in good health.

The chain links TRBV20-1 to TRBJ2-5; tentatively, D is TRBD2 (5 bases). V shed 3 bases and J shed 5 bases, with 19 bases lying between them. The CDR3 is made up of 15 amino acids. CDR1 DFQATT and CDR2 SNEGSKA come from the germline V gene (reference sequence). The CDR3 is CSASISWTGGETQYF. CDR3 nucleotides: TGCAGTGCTAGTATTAGCTGGACTGGTGGGGAGACCCAGTACTTC.

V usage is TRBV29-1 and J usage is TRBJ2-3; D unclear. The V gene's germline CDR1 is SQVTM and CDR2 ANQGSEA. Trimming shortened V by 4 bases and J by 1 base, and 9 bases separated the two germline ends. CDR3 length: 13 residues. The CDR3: CSVGFQGTDTQYF. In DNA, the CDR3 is TGCAGCGTTGGATTTCAGGGCACAGATACGCAGTATTTT.

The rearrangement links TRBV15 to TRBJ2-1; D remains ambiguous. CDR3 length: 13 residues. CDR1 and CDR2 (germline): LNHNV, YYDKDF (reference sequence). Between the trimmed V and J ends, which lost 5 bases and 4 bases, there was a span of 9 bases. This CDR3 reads CATSAVLYNEQFF. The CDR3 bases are TGTGCCACCAGCGCTGTCCTTTACAATGAGCAGTTCTTC.

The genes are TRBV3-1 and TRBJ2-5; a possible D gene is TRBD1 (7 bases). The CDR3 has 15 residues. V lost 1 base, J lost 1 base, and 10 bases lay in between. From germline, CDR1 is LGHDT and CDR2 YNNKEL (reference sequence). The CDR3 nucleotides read TGTGCCAGCAGCCAAGGACAGGGAGGCCAAGAGACCCAGTACTTC. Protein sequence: CASSQGQGGQETQYF.

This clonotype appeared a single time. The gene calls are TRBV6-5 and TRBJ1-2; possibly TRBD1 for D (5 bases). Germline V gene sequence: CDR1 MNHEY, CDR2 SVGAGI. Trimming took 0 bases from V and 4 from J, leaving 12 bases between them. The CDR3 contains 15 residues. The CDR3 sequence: CASSYSSGTIYGYTF. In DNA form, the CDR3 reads TGTGCCAGCAGTTACTCATCAGGGACCATCTATGGCTACACCTTC.

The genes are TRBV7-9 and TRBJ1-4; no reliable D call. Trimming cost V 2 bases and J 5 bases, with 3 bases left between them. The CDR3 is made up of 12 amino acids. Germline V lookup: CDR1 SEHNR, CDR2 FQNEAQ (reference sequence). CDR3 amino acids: CASSLRNEKLFF. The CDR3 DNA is TGTGCCAGCAGCTTACGGAATGAAAAACTGTTTTTT.

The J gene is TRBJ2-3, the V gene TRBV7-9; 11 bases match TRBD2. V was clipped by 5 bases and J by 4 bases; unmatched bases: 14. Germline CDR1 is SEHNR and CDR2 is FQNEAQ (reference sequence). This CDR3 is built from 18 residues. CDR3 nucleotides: TGTGCCAGCAGCCATCGGGGGCCTAGCGGGAGGAGCCCAGATACGCAGTATTTT. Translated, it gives CASSHRGPSGRSPDTQYF.

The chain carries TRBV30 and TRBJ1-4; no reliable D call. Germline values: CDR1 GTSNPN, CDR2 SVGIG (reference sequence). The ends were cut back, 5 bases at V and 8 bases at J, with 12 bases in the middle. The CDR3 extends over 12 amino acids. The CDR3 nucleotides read TGTGCCTGGTCCCAACGTGACGAAAAACTGTTTTTT. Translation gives CAWSQRDEKLFF.

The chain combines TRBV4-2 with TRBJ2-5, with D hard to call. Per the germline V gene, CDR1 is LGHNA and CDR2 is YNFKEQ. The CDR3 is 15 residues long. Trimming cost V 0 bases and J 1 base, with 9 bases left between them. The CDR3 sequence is CASSQDWATQETQYF. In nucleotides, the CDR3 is TGTGCCAGCAGCCAAGATTGGGCGACCCAAGAGACCCAGTACTTC.

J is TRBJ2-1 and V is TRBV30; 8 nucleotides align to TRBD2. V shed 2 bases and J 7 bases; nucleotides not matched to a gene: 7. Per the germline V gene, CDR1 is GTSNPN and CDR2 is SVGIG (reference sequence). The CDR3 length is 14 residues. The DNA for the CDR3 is TGTGCCTGGAGTAACGGGGGGGCGCTAAATGAGCAGTTCTTC. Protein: CAWSNGGALNEQFF.

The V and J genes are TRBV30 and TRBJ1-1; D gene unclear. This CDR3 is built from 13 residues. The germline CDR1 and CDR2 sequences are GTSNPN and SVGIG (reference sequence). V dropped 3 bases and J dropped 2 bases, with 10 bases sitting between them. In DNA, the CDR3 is TGTGCCTGGAGCGCCCAGTCTAACACTGAAGCTTTCTTT. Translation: CAWSAQSNTEAFF.

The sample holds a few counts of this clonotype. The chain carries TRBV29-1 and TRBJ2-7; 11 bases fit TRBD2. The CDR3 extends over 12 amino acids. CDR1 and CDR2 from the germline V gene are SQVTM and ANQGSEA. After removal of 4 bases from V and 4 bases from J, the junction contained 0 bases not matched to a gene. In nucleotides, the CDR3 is TGCAGCGTTGTAGCGGGAGGGTACGAGCAGTACTTC. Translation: CSVVAGGYEQYF.

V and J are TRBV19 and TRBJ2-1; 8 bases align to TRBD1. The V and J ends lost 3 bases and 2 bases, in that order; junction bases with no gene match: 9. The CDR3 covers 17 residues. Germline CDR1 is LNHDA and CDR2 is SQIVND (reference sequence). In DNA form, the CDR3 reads TGTGCCAGTAGTATCCTAGCCGGGACAGGAGCCTACAATGAGCAGTTCTTC. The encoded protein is CASSILAGTGAYNEQFF.

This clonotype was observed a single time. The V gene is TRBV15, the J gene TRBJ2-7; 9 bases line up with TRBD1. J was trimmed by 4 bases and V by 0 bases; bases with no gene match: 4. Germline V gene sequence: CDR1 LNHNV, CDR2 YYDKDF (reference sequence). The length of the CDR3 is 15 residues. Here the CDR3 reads CATSRDAGQGYEQYF. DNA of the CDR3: TGTGCCACCAGCAGAGACGCGGGACAGGGTTACGAGCAGTACTTC.

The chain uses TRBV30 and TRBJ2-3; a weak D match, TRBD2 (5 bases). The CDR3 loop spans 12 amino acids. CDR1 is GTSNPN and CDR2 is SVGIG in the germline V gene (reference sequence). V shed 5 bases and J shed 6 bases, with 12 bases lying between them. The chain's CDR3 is CAWQTGSDTQYF. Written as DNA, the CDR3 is TGTGCCTGGCAAACGGGGAGTGATACGCAGTATTTT. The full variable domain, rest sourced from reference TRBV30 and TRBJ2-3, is SQTIHQWPATLVQPVGSPLSLECTVEGTSNPNLYWYRQAAGRGLQLLFYSVGIGQISSEVPQNLSASRPQDRQFILSSKKLLLSDSGFYLCAWQTGSDTQYFGPGTRLTVL.

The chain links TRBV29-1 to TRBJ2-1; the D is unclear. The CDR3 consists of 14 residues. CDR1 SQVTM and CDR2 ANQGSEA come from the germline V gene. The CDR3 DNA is TGCAGTGCCCTAAAGACGGAGTCCTACAATGAGCAGTTCTTC. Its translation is CSALKTESYNEQFF.

In nucleotides, the CDR3 is TGTGCCACCAGTGGCGGGGTTGGGGCCAACGTCCTGACTTTC. It is translated as CATSGGVGANVLTF. This sequence joins TRBV24-1 and TRBJ2-6, with a tentative D call TRBD2 (6 bases). With 5 bases removed from V and 3 bases from J, the gap between germline ends came to 7 bases. Germline CDR1 KGHDR, CDR2 SFDVKD. The CDR3 loop spans 14 amino acids.

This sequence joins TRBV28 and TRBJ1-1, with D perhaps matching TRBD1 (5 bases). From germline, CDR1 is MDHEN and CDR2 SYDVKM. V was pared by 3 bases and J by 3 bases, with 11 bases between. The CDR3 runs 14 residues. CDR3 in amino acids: CASSLPGVYTEAFF. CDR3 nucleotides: TGTGCCAGCAGTTTGCCGGGGGTGTACACTGAAGCTTTCTTT.

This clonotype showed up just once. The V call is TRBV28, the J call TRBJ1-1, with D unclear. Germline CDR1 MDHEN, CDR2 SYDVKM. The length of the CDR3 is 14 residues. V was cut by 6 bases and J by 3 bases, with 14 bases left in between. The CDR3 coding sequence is TGTGCCAGCAGCCCCCCGCGGGTAGACACTGAAGCTTTCTTT. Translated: CASSPPRVDTEAFF.

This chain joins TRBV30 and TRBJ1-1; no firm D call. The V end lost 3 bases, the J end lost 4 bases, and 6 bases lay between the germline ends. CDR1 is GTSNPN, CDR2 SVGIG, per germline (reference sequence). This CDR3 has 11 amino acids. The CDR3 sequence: CAWSRPTEAFF. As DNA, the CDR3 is TGTGCCTGGAGCCGCCCCACTGAAGCTTTCTTT.

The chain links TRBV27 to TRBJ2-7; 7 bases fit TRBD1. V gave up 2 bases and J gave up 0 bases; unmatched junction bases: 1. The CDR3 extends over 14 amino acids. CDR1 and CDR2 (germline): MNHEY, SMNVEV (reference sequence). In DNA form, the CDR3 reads TGTGCCAGCAGTTTAGGGACAGACTCCTACGAGCAGTACTTC. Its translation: CASSLGTDSYEQYF.

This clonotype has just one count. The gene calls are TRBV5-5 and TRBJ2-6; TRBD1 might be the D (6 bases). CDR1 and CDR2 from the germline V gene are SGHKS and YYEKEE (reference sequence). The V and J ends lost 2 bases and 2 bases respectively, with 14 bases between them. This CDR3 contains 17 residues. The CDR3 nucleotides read TGTGCCAGCAGCTTAAGGACAGTCTCACCTGGGGCCAACGTCCTGACTTTC. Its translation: CASSLRTVSPGANVLTF.

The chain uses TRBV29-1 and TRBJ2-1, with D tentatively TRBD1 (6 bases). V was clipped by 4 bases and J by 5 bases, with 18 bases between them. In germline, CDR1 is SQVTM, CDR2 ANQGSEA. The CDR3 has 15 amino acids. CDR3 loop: CSVGNGQPINNEQFF. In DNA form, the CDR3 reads TGCAGCGTTGGGAACGGACAGCCCATCAACAATGAGCAGTTCTTC.

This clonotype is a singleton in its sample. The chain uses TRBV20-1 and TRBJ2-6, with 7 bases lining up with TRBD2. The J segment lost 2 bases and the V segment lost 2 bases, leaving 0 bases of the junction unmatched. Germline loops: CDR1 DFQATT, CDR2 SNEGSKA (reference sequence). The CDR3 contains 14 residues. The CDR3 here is CSARRGAGANVLTF. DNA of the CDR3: TGCAGTGCTAGACGGGGGGCTGGGGCCAACGTCCTGACTTTC.

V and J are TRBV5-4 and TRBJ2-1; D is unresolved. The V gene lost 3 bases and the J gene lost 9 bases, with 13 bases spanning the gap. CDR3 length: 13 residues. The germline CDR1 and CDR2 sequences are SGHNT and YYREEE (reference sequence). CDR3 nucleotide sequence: TGTGCCAGCAGCTGGTTGGCCTTGGGTGAGCAGTTCTTC. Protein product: CASSWLALGEQFF.

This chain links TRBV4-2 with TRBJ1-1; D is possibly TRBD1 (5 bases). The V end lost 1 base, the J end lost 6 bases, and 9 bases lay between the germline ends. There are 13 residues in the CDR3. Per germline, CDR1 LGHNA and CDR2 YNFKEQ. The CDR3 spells CASSQGQSPEAFF. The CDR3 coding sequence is TGTGCCAGCAGCCAAGGACAGTCCCCTGAAGCTTTCTTT.

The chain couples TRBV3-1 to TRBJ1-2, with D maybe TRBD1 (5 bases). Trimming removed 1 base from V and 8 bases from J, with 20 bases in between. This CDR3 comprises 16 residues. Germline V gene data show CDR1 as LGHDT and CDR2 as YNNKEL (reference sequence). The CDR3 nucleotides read TGTGCCAGCAGCCAAGGGCTCGGACGGCAAACAGGAGGCTACACCTTC. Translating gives CASSQGLGRQTGGYTF.

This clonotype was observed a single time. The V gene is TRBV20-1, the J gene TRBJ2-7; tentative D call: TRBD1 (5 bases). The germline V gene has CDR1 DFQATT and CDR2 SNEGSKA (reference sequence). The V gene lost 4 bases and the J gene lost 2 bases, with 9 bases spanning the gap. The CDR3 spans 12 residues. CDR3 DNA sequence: TGCAGTGCTACGACAGCCACCTACGAGCAGTACTTC. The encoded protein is CSATTATYEQYF.